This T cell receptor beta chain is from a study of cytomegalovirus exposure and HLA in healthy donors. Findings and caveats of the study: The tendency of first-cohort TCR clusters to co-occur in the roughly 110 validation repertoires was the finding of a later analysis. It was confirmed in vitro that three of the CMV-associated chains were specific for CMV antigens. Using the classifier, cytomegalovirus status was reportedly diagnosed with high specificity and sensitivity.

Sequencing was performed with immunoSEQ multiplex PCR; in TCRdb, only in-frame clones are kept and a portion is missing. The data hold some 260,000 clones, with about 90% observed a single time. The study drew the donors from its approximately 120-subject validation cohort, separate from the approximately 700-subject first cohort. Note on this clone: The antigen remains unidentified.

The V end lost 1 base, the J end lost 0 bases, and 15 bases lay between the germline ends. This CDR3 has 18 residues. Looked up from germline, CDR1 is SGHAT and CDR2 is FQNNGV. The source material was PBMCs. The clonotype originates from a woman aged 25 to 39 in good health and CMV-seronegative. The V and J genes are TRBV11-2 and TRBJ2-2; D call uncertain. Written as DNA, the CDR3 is TGTGCCAGCAGCTTAGCCTCGTTTTACACCTCGAACACCGGGGAGCTGTTTTTT. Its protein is CASSLASFYTSNTGELFF.